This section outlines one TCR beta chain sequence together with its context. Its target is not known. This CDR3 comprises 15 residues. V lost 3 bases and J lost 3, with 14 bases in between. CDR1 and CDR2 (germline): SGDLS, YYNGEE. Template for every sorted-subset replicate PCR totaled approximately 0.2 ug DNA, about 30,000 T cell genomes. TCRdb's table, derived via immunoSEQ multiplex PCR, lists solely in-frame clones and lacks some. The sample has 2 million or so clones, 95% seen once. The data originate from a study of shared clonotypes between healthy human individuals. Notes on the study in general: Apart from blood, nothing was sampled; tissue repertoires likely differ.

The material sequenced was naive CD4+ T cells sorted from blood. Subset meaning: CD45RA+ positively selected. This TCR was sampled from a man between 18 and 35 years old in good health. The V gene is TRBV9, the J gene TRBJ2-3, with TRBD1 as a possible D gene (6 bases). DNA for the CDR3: TGTGCCAGCAGCGCATCAGACAGGATGACAGATACGCAGTATTTT. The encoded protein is CASSASDRMTDTQYF.